Detailed here is one TCR beta chain. This sample is drawn from a study of T cell responses to AZD1222 COVID-19 vaccine. This table comes from immunoSEQ multiplex PCR, and its TCRdb copy is limited to in-frame clones, with some not included. Of around 99,000 clones in the sample, around 90% are singletons; the top ten hold 4.5% to 6%. V shed 1 base and J 6 bases; nucleotides not matched to a gene: 3. This CDR3 comprises 13 residues. The germline V gene encodes CDR1 GTSNPN and CDR2 SVGIG (reference sequence). The receptor was isolated from an adult who received the AZD1222 COVID-19 vaccine. This chain joins TRBV30 and TRBJ1-5; TRBD1 matches at 7 bases. This specimen consisted of peripheral blood, obtained 28 days after the second AZD1222 dose. CDR3 nucleotides: TGTGCCTGGAGTGCGACAGGGAGTCAGCCCCAGCATTTT. Translated, it gives CAWSATGSQPQHF.